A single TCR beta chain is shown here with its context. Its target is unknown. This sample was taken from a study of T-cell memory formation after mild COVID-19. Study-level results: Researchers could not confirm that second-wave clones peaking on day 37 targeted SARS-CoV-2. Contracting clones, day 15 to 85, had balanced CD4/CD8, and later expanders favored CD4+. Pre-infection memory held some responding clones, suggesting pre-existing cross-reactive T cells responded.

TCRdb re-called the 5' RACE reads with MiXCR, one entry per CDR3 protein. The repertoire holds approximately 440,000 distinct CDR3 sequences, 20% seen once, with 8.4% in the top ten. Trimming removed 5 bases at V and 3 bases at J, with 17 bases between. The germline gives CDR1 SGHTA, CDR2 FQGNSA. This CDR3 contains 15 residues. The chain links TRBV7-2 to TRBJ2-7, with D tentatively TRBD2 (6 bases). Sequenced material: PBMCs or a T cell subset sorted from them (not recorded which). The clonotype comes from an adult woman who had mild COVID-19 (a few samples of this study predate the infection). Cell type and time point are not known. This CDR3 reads CASSAGGTGGYEQYF. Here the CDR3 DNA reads TGTGCCAGCAGCGCCGGGGGAACAGGTGGCTACGAGCAGTACTTC.